The rows below give T cell receptor beta chains drawn from one sample of a study of blood T cell repertoires in COVID-19. Profiled with immunoSEQ multiplex PCR; TCRdb holds only in-frame clones, not every one. In the table there are 90,000 to 100,000 clones, around 82% of which are singletons. The material sequenced was peripheral blood. Source of these receptors: a human donor in a cohort sampled during active COVID-19. The CDR3 runs from the conserved cysteine through the conserved F or W. The D gene is left open where the match is weak. Clone size is given for some rows only: seen once, a few or many times, or a class if the clone is expanded.

CASSYGGAGATGQYF | TGTGCCAGCAGTTACGGCGGGGCGGGGGCGACAGGGCAGTACTTC | . | TRBJ2-7 | TRBV6-2/TRBV6-3 | .
CASSLQGWNEAFF | TGTGCCAGCAGCTTACAGGGATGGAATGAAGCTTTCTTT | . | TRBJ1-1 | TRBV7-9 | once
CASSLGWGGTYNEQFF | TGTGCCAGCAGCTTGGGCTGGGGGGGTACGTACAATGAGCAGTTCTTC | TRBD2 | TRBJ2-1 | TRBV5-6 | once
CASSLTGGDQPQHF | TGCGCCAGCAGCTTAACAGGGGGAGATCAGCCCCAGCATTTT | TRBD1 | TRBJ1-5 | TRBV5-1 | .
CASSRGTVNSNQPQHF | TGCGCCAGCAGCCGCGGGACAGTTAATAGCAATCAGCCCCAGCATTTT | TRBD1 | TRBJ1-5 | TRBV4-1 | .
CASSQDPGSGLARTDTQYF | TGTGCCAGCAGCCAAGATCCGGGCAGCGGACTAGCGCGGACAGATACGCAGTATTTT | TRBD2 | TRBJ2-3 | TRBV3-1/TRBV3-2 | .
CASSYSRVADTQYF | TGTGCCAGCAGTTACTCGAGGGTGGCAGATACGCAGTATTTT | . | TRBJ2-3 | TRBV6-5 | .
CASSEAPLTHQTINEQFF | TGTGCCAGCAGTGAAGCACCCCTGACACACCAGACGATCAATGAGCAGTTCTTC | . | TRBJ2-1 | TRBV2 | .
CASSWNLDRGIGNEKLFF | TGTGCCAGCAGCTGGAACTTGGACAGGGGGATTGGGAATGAAAAACTGTTTTTT | TRBD1 | TRBJ1-4 | TRBV9 | .
CASSQDGGGSEAFF | TGCGCCAGCAGCCAAGATGGAGGAGGGAGTGAAGCTTTCTTT | . | TRBJ1-1 | TRBV4-3 | .
CASSFSGGWETQYF | TGTGCCAGCAGTTTTTCAGGGGGTTGGGAGACCCAGTACTTC | TRBD1 | TRBJ2-5 | TRBV27 | .
CASSKQGASGNTIYF | TGTGCCAGCAGTAAACAGGGGGCGTCCGGAAACACCATATATTTT | TRBD1 | TRBJ1-3 | TRBV7-9 | few
CASSQRTANSPLHF | TGTGCCAGCAGCCAACGGACAGCGAATTCACCCCTCCACTTT | . | TRBJ1-6 | TRBV7-2 | few
CASSQGAGGGGEQFF | TGTGCCAGCAGTCAGGGGGCAGGGGGAGGTGGTGAGCAGTTCTTC | TRBD1 | TRBJ2-1 | TRBV7-3 | .
CASSWDRVATGELFF | TGTGCCAGCAGCTGGGACAGGGTGGCCACCGGGGAGCTGTTTTTT | TRBD1 | TRBJ2-2 | TRBV11-1 | .
CASSASPLRTQHF | TGCGCCAGCAGTGCGAGTCCCCTCAGGACCCAGCATTTT | . | TRBJ1-5 | TRBV10-2 | few
CASSPFRDSHYEQYF | TGTGCCAGCAGCCCGTTCCGGGACAGCCACTACGAGCAGTACTTC | TRBD1 | TRBJ2-7 | TRBV7-9 | few
CASSHPILETVSSYNEQFF | TGTGCCAGCAGCCATCCCATACTTGAGACAGTTAGCTCCTACAATGAGCAGTTCTTC | . | TRBJ2-1 | TRBV7-9 | .
CASSPLAGAYNEQFF | TGTGCCAGCAGCCCACTAGCGGGAGCTTACAATGAGCAGTTCTTC | TRBD2 | TRBJ2-1 | TRBV6-2/TRBV6-3 | .
CASSQDYTPGLAGVGTGELFF | TGTGCCAGCAGCCAAGATTACACCCCGGGACTAGCGGGAGTGGGAACCGGGGAGCTGTTTTTT | TRBD2 | TRBJ2-2 | TRBV4-2 | .
CASRRSGGTDTQYF | TGTGCCAGCAGACGATCCGGGGGCACAGATACGCAGTATTTT | . | TRBJ2-3 | TRBV6-4 | few
CAKTGTSGPEGAKNIQYF | TGTGCCAAAACCGGGACTAGCGGACCTGAAGGTGCCAAAAACATTCAGTACTTC | TRBD2 | TRBJ2-4 | TRBV10-3 | .
CASSLIQGEAFF | TGTGCCAGCAGTTTGATACAGGGGGAAGCTTTCTTT | TRBD1 | TRBJ1-1 | TRBV27 | .
CASSAQGYNEQFF | TGTGCCAGCAGTGCCCAGGGTTACAATGAGCAGTTCTTC | . | TRBJ2-1 | TRBV25-1 | .
CASSPGLAGEQYF | TGTGCCAGCAGCCCGGGACTAGCGGGGGAGCAGTACTTC | TRBD2 | TRBJ2-7 | TRBV13 | .
CASSLARGDRLHF | TGTGCCAGCAGCTTGGCCCGGGGGGATCGCCTCCACTTT | . | TRBJ1-6 | TRBV5-4 | once
CASSLGSQGLSGELFF | TGTGCCAGCAGCTTAGGGTCACAGGGGTTATCCGGGGAGCTGTTTTTT | TRBD1 | TRBJ2-2 | TRBV7-2 | .
CASSPRQGPNSPLHF | TGTGCCAGCAGCCCTCGACAGGGACCTAATTCACCCCTCCACTTT | TRBD1 | TRBJ1-6 | TRBV7-2 | .
CASSSPVTQRADTQYF | TGTGCCAGCAGTTCCCCGGTCACCCAGCGGGCAGATACGCAGTATTTT | . | TRBJ2-3 | TRBV28 | .
CASSPDRGRTDTQYF | TGTGCCAGCAGCCCCGACAGGGGGCGCACAGATACGCAGTATTTT | TRBD1 | TRBJ2-3 | TRBV7-3 | .
CASSGAVSGGNYGYTF | TGTGCCAGCAGTGGGGCCGTTTCAGGGGGAAACTATGGCTACACCTTC | TRBD1 | TRBJ1-2 | TRBV6-1 | .
CASSSLGGSYEQYF | TGTGCCAGCAGCTCCCTCGGCGGATCCTACGAGCAGTACTTC | . | TRBJ2-7 | TRBV5-8 | .
CASSPYTGGWGTEAFF | TGTGCCAGCTCACCCTACACAGGGGGCTGGGGAACTGAAGCTTTCTTT | TRBD1 | TRBJ1-1 | TRBV18 | .
CASSFLGAGGISYEQYF | TGTGCCAGTAGCTTTTTGGGCGCCGGGGGTATATCCTACGAGCAGTACTTC | . | TRBJ2-7 | TRBV28 | .
CASSQAARDNEQFF | TGTGCCAGCAGCCAGGCCGCTAGAGACAATGAGCAGTTCTTC | . | TRBJ2-1 | TRBV4-2 | .
CASSPDRPMGTDTQYF | TGTGCCAGCAGCCCCGACAGGCCCATGGGTACAGATACGCAGTATTTT | . | TRBJ2-3 | TRBV6-2/TRBV6-3 | .
CASSQDRTSGHTGELFF | TGCGCCAGCAGCCAAGATCGGACTAGCGGGCACACCGGGGAGCTGTTTTTT | TRBD2 | TRBJ2-2 | TRBV4-3 | .
CASSYVGGEQFF | TGTGCCAGCAGTTACGTGGGGGGTGAGCAGTTCTTC | . | TRBJ2-1 | TRBV6-5 | .
CASSLRQGLYEQYF | TGCGCCAGCAGTCTGAGACAGGGGCTTTACGAGCAGTACTTC | TRBD1 | TRBJ2-7 | TRBV23-1 | .
CASSPYTRYEQYF | TGTGCCAGCAGCCCCTATACCAGGTACGAGCAGTACTTC | . | TRBJ2-7 | TRBV7-9 | .